One T cell receptor (beta chain) is described in this entry. Antigen unknown. These data belong to a study of shared clonotypes between healthy human individuals. Study background: Used for every donor were three CD4 naive, three CD4 memory, two CD8 naive and one CD8 memory plate.

Study outcomes and limitations: Collection of samples was limited to blood; tissue repertoires likely differ.

Sequencing used immunoSEQ multiplex PCR; TCRdb keeps in-frame clones, though not all of them. The table records 2 million to 3 million clones, 90% to 95% of them present only once. Germline-derived CDR1 and CDR2 are LGHNT and FRNRAP. The CDR3 consists of 16 residues. Trimming took 0 bases from V and 0 from J; bases not matched to a gene: 1. This TCR came from a young man in good health. Some clones in this sample may be carry-over from other donors' samples. The rearrangement uses TRBV12-5 and TRBJ2-1, with 8 bases matching TRBD2. The source material was naive CD4+ T cells from PBMCs. The subset: CD45RA+ positively selected. Here the CDR3 reads CASGLVLADSYNEQFF. CDR3 bases: TGTGCTAGTGGTTTGGTACTAGCGGACTCCTACAATGAGCAGTTCTTC.